The 6 T cell receptor beta chains given below trace back to one sample, sequenced in a study of T cells after yellow fever vaccination (dated by TCRdb to between 2017 and 2020). In light of the paper, this sample's treatment or condition label describes: live attenuated yellow fever vaccine strain. Libraries came from 5' RACE. Sequencer: Illumina NovaSeq 6000. In-frame beta chains were kept once TCRdb had trimmed the public reads at Q25 with fastp and called clones with MiXCR. Each entry is one CDR3 protein sequence, shown with its most common DNA and genes. The sample table lists about 320,000 distinct CDR3 sequences, approximately 4.3% of them with a count of one. The top ten clones comprise approximately 20% of the sample. The sequencing here drew on PBMCs, taken 15 days after the yellow fever booster vaccination. Receptors originate from a man aged 18 to 30 who received the YFV17D yellow fever vaccine.

This clonotype was recorded many times. This chain links TRBV5-1 with TRBJ2-7; perhaps TRBD2 as D (6 bases). V lost 0 bases and J 7 bases, leaving 17 bases between the germline ends. The CDR3 runs to 15 residues. Germline-derived CDR1 and CDR2 are SGHRS and YFSETQ. The CDR3 spells CASSLAPGDAREQYF. CDR3 DNA sequence: TGCGCCAGCAGCTTGGCCCCGGGGGACGCGCGAGAGCAGTACTTC.

In this sample, this clonotype turned up many times. The J gene is TRBJ2-7, the V gene TRBV20-1; the D is unclear. The CDR3 runs 12 residues. With 3 bases removed from V and 2 bases from J, the gap between germline ends came to 8 bases. Germline-derived CDR1 and CDR2 are DFQATT and SNEGSKA (reference sequence). For the CDR3, the DNA is TGCAGTGCTAGCACCGGAGCCTACGAGCAGTACTTC. Its protein product is CSASTGAYEQYF.

The sample holds many counts of this clonotype. This chain connects TRBV24-1 to TRBJ2-1, with D uncertain. The V gene lost 7 bases and the J gene lost 4 bases, with 16 bases spanning the gap. This CDR3 has 15 amino acids. In germline, CDR1 is KGHDR, CDR2 SFDVKD. The CDR3 loop reads CATSSTESFYNEQFF. The DNA of the CDR3 is TGTGCCACCAGCTCGACTGAATCCTTTTACAATGAGCAGTTCTTC.

The rearrangement joins TRBV19 to TRBJ2-5; D uncertain. The V gene's germline CDR1 is LNHDA and CDR2 SQIVND (reference sequence). The germline V and J ends were trimmed by 5 bases and 5 bases, with 18 bases remaining between them. This CDR3 has 15 residues. CDR3 residues: CASSYFGRSGETQYF. DNA of the CDR3: TGTGCCAGTAGTTATTTCGGGCGTTCAGGCGAGACCCAGTACTTC.

This clonotype was seen repeatedly, ten times or more. The chain is built from TRBV15 and TRBJ1-2, with D perhaps TRBD1 (5 bases). The germline V gene has CDR1 LNHNV and CDR2 YYDKDF (reference sequence). With 8 bases removed from V and 5 bases from J, the gap between germline ends came to 18 bases. The CDR3 has 14 residues. The CDR3 here is CATRGRSTLYGYTF. CDR3 coding DNA: TGTGCCACCCGGGGGAGGTCCACACTTTATGGCTACACCTTC. The variable domain in full, with the rest retrieved from reference TRBV15 and TRBJ1-2, is DAMVIQNPRYQVTQFGKPVTLSCSQTLNHNVMYWYQQKSSQAPKLLFHYYDKDFNNEADTPDNFQSRRPNTSFCFLDIRSPGLGDTAMYLCATRGRSTLYGYTFGSGTRLTVV.

This clonotype was recorded many times. V is TRBV11-2 and J is TRBJ2-5; D uncertain. This CDR3 has 15 amino acids. With 1 base removed from V and 6 bases from J, the gap between germline ends came to 15 bases. The germline V gene has CDR1 SGHAT and CDR2 FQNNGV. In DNA form, the CDR3 reads TGTGCCAGCAGCTTAGGGGGTTCTAGGTCCCAGACCCAGTACTTC. Protein product: CASSLGGSRSQTQYF. The entire variable domain, with the rest obtained from reference TRBV11-2 and TRBJ2-5, is as follows: EAGVAQSPRYKIIEKRQSVAFWCNPISGHATLYWYQQILGQGPKLLIQFQNNGVVDDSQLPKDRFSAERLKGVDSTLKIQPAKLEDSAVYLCASSLGGSRSQTQYFGPGTRLLVL.